This T cell receptor beta chain comes out of a study of cytomegalovirus exposure and HLA in healthy donors. Study summary: An earlier analysis found under 130 million unique TCR beta sequences from about 190 million T cells.

PCR amplification relied on 60 Vbeta primers (plus 13 Jbeta primers). Data came from immunoSEQ multiplex PCR; TCRdb stores just in-frame clones and leaves some out. The sample holds some 82,000 clones, 70% to 85% seen once. CDR1 and CDR2 from the germline V gene are MNHEY and SVGAGI. The CDR3 contains 16 residues. V lost 1 base, J lost 5 bases, and 17 bases lay in between. Concerning this clone: The antigen remains undetermined.

Study-level results: Relative to equally common others, HLA-associated TCR beta chains showed greater clonal expansion in a later analysis. Association with HLA alleles at 0.05 false discovery rate was found for around 17,000 TCR beta sequences in a later analysis.

The V call is TRBV6-5, the J call TRBJ1-1; D is unclear. The sequenced sample was PBMCs. The TCR originated in a woman aged 50 to 60 in good health and CMV-seronegative. CDR3 sequence: CASSYFTGSWETEAFF. The CDR3 DNA sequence: TGTGCCAGCAGTTACTTTACTGGGAGCTGGGAGACTGAAGCTTTCTTT.